Listed here are 32 T cell receptor beta chains from one sample, sequenced in a study of PD-1 blockade in classical Hodgkin lymphoma. As to time point: cycle 4 day 1 (C4D1), after more than five weeks of nivolumab. Following autologous stem cell transplantation, relapse occurred in every patient, and exposure to brentuximab vedotin varied. Assay: immunoSEQ multiplex PCR; the TCRdb copy retains only in-frame clones and omits some. The sample carries about 39,000 clones, 77% recorded once. Specimen: peripheral blood mononuclear cells (PBMCs), collected before the fourth cycle of nivolumab. The receptors derive from a human donor with classical Hodgkin lymphoma.

This clone was seen just once. V gene TRBV28 combines with J gene TRBJ2-1, with 8 bases that match TRBD1. V shed 6 bases and J 15 bases; nucleotides not matched to a gene: 7. The CDR3 consists of 11 residues. Germline V lookup: CDR1 MDHEN, CDR2 SYDVKM. CDR3 region: CASRGGQGSFF. The CDR3 nucleotides are TGTGCCAGCAGGGGCGGACAGGGTTCGTTCTTC.

The chain joins TRBV4-1 to TRBJ2-1, with D tentatively TRBD2 (5 bases). This CDR3 region has 13 residues. Trimming took off 5 bases at V and 6 bases at J, with 11 bases between the two ends. Germline CDR1 is MGHRA and CDR2 is YSYEKL. The CDR3 is CASSYTAGNEQFF. CDR3 coding DNA: TGCGCCAGCAGCTATACGGCGGGCAATGAGCAGTTCTTC.

V gene TRBV21-1 combines with J gene TRBJ1-4; whether TRBD1, the table's D call, matches the DNA was not checked. TRBV21-1 has pseudogene status. This CDR3 is 17 amino acids long. The CDR3 coding sequence is TGTGCCAGCAGCAATAAAAACAAGGACAGGGTTGATGAAAAACTGTTTTTT. Its protein product is CASSNKNKDRVDEKLFF.

V is TRBV29-1 and J is TRBJ1-1; the D is unclear. Germline CDR1 and CDR2: SQVTM and ANQGSEA. Trimming took 6 bases from V and 4 from J, leaving 15 bases between them. The CDR3 extends over 13 amino acids. The CDR3 bases are TGCAGCGTAGGCGGGCAGCGTGTCACTGAAGCTTTCTTT. As protein: CSVGGQRVTEAFF.

This clone was observed a handful of times. J is TRBJ2-1 and V is TRBV7-8, with D maybe TRBD2 (6 bases). V shed 5 bases and J shed 8 bases, with 19 bases lying between them. This CDR3 contains 15 residues. The germline gives CDR1 SGHVS, CDR2 FQNEAQ. The CDR3 coding sequence is TGTGCCAGCAGCCGGCTGCGGGGAGGTGGTGATGAGCAGTTCTTC. It codes for CASSRLRGGGDEQFF.

This chain links TRBV5-1 with TRBJ1-1; D call uncertain. This CDR3 comprises 14 residues. Germline CDR1 SGHRS, CDR2 YFSETQ. Trimming shortened V by 1 base and J by 0 bases, and 7 bases separated the two germline ends. Here the CDR3 DNA reads TGCGCCAGCAGCTTGAACACATTGAACACTGAAGCTTTCTTT. Translating it yields CASSLNTLNTEAFF.

J is TRBJ2-7 and V is TRBV7-9; D not certain. Germline V gives CDR1 SEHNR, CDR2 FQNEAQ (reference sequence). This CDR3 is 14 amino acids long. V lost 1 base, J lost 2 bases, and 9 bases lay in between. CDR3 DNA: TGTGCCAGCAGCTTAGGGCGCCCGCCCTACGAGCAGTACTTC. As protein: CASSLGRPPYEQYF.

The V and J genes are TRBV11-2 and TRBJ2-7; possible D gene TRBD1, 6 bases. This CDR3 region has 14 residues. The germline CDR1 and CDR2 sequences are SGHAT and FQNNGV. Trimming took off 5 bases at V and 3 bases at J, with 14 bases between the two ends. The chain's CDR3 is CASSLTGFSYEQYF. CDR3 sequence (DNA): TGTGCCAGCAGCCTCACAGGGTTCAGCTACGAGCAGTACTTC. Supplemented by reference TRBV11-2 and TRBJ2-7, the full variable domain reads EAGVAQSPRYKIIEKRQSVAFWCNPISGHATLYWYQQILGQGPKLLIQFQNNGVVDDSQLPKDRFSAERLKGVDSTLKIQPAKLEDSAVYLCASSLTGFSYEQYFGPGTRLTVT.

J is TRBJ2-3 and V is TRBV2, with 9 bases fitting TRBD2. Germline CDR1 reads SNHLY; CDR2 reads FYNNEI. There are 17 residues in the CDR3. J lost 1 base, V lost 2 bases, and 7 bases had no gene match. CDR3 sequence reads: CASSEWISGGGTDTQYF. CDR3 sequence (DNA): TGTGCCAGCAGTGAATGGATTAGCGGGGGCGGCACAGATACGCAGTATTTT.

The chain employs TRBV19 and TRBJ1-5, with TRBD1 identical over 7 bases. The V gene's germline CDR1 is LNHDA and CDR2 SQIVND (reference sequence). CDR3 length: 15 amino acids. V lost 4 bases to trimming and J lost 6 bases; unmatched junction nucleotides: 9. CDR3 amino acids: CASSTSTGYSQPQHF. Here the CDR3 DNA reads TGTGCCAGTAGTACTTCGACAGGGTACAGTCAGCCCCAGCATTTT.

The chain joins TRBV5-1 to TRBJ2-7; 7 bases match TRBD2. The CDR3 is 14 amino acids. Germline V gene sequence: CDR1 SGHRS, CDR2 YFSETQ. The ends lost 0 bases at V and 5 bases at J; junction bases unmatched: 5. CDR3: CASSLVGGKDEQYF. CDR3 DNA: TGCGCCAGCAGCTTGGTCGGGGGGAAAGACGAGCAGTACTTC. The full variable domain, completed using reference TRBV5-1 and TRBJ2-7, is KAGVTQTPRYLIKTRGQQVTLSCSPISGHRSVSWYQQTPGQGLQFLFEYFSETQRNKGNFPGRFSGRQFSNSRSEMNVSTLELGDSALYLCASSLVGGKDEQYFGPGTRLTVT.

By proportion, this clone is medium-sized. This chain joins TRBV7-9 and TRBJ1-2; maybe TRBD1 (6 bases). This CDR3 spans 13 amino acids. Between the trimmed V and J ends, which lost 5 bases and 4 bases, there was a span of 11 bases. Germline V CDR1 and CDR2: SEHNR, FQNEAQ (reference sequence). The CDR3, as DNA: TGTGCCAGCAGCCCACAGGGACCCTATGGCTACACCTTC. This codes for CASSPQGPYGYTF. Full variable domain (remainder filled in from reference TRBV7-9 and TRBJ1-2): DTGVSQNPRHKITKRGQNVTFRCDPISEHNRLYWYRQTLGQGPEFLTYFQNEAQLEKSRLLSDRFSAERPKGSFSTLEIQRTEQGDSAMYLCASSPQGPYGYTFGSGTRLTVV.

This rearrangement joins TRBV19 to TRBJ2-7; the match to TRBD2 covers 10 bases. The CDR3 has 13 residues. CDR1 and CDR2 from the germline V gene are LNHDA and SQIVND (reference sequence). The trim removed 5 bases at V and 7 bases at J, leaving 5 bases unmatched. CDR3 coding DNA: TGTGCCAGTAGTCGAACTAGCGGGGTTGAGCAGTACTTC. This codes for CASSRTSGVEQYF.

CDR3 in DNA: TGTGCCAGCAGTTTAAACCTGGGCTACGAGCAGTACTTC. This encodes CASSLNLGYEQYF. The genes are TRBV28 and TRBJ2-7, with unresolved D. There are 13 residues in the CDR3. V was cut by 2 bases and J by 3 bases, with 8 bases left in between. Looked up from germline, CDR1 is MDHEN and CDR2 is SYDVKM. Together with reference TRBV28 and TRBJ2-7, the CDR3 gives the full variable domain: DVKVTQSSRYLVKRTGEKVFLECVQDMDHENMFWYRQDPGLGLRLIYFSYDVKMKEKGDIPEGYSVSREKKERFSLILESASTNQTSMYLCASSLNLGYEQYFGPGTRLTVT.

The rearrangement uses TRBV5-1 and TRBJ2-1; D possibly uses TRBD1 or TRBD2 (6 bases each). CDR1 is SGHRS, CDR2 YFSETQ, per germline. There are 16 residues in the CDR3. Trimming took 0 bases from V and 3 from J, leaving 13 bases between them. DNA of the CDR3: TGCGCCAGCAGCTTGGGTCTAGGGGGGAGCTACAATGAGCAGTTCTTC. This gives the protein CASSLGLGGSYNEQFF.

The chain joins TRBV7-9 to TRBJ2-6; D unclear. The ends were cut back, 4 bases at V and 2 bases at J, with 9 bases in the middle. CDR1 and CDR2 from the germline V gene are SEHNR and FQNEAQ (reference sequence). CDR3 size: 15 residues. CDR3 region: CASSSQIPGANVLTF. In DNA form, the CDR3 reads TGTGCCAGCAGCTCACAGATCCCTGGGGCCAACGTCCTGACTTTC.

This chain connects TRBV7-9 to TRBJ2-3; 9 positions agree with TRBD2. Germline assignment: CDR1 SEHNR and CDR2 FQNEAQ (reference sequence). The CDR3 has 19 residues. V lost 3 bases to trimming and J lost 2 bases; unmatched junction nucleotides: 15. Written as DNA, the CDR3 is TGTGCCAGCAGCTTTCCCCGGGCGGGGGGGCCTTTCTCCACAGATACGCAGTATTTT. Its translation is CASSFPRAGGPFSTDTQYF.

The J gene is TRBJ1-4, the V gene TRBV19; D call uncertain. Germline loops: CDR1 LNHDA, CDR2 SQIVND (reference sequence). With 3 bases removed from V and 1 base from J, the gap between germline ends came to 12 bases. CDR3 length equals 16 residues. The CDR3 loop reads CASSIGLRVTNEKLFF. CDR3 nucleotide sequence: TGTGCCAGTAGTATCGGTTTAAGGGTAACTAATGAAAAACTGTTTTTT. Supplemented by reference TRBV19 and TRBJ1-4, the full variable domain reads DGGITQSPKYLFRKEGQNVTLSCEQNLNHDAMYWYRQDPGQGLRLIYYSQIVNDFQKGDIAEGYSVSREKKESFPLTVTSAQKNPTAFYLCASSIGLRVTNEKLFFGSGTQLSVL.

This chain connects TRBV27 to TRBJ1-4; D is unclear. The V gene lost 7 bases and the J gene lost 2 bases, with 14 bases spanning the gap. The CDR3 runs 15 residues. Looked up from germline, CDR1 is MNHEY and CDR2 is SMNVEV (reference sequence). The CDR3 loop reads CASTTRLSTNEKLFF. DNA for the CDR3: TGTGCCAGCACCACAAGATTGTCGACTAATGAAAAACTGTTTTTT.

This chain links TRBV10-3 with TRBJ1-5, with TRBD1 matching over 10 bases. Germline assignment: CDR1 ENHRY and CDR2 SYGVKD. The CDR3 is made up of 15 amino acids. Germline trimming cut 2 bases from V and 7 bases from J; bases unmatched to any gene: 5. CDR3 sequence (DNA): TGTGCCATCAGTGAGGGACAGGGGGAAGAACAGCCCCAGCATTTT. Protein sequence: CAISEGQGEEQPQHF.

The V and J genes are TRBV18 and TRBJ1-2; TRBD1 aligns across 8 bases. The CDR3 sequence is 15 residues long. The V gene's germline CDR1 is KGHSH and CDR2 LQKENI. The ends lost 4 bases at V and 8 bases at J; junction bases unmatched: 12. The CDR3 sequence is CASSLKRQGREGYTF. DNA for the CDR3: TGTGCCAGCTCACTAAAAAGACAGGGGCGAGAGGGCTACACCTTC.

In this sample, this clone turned up a few times. The chain employs TRBV5-5 and TRBJ1-2, with D uncertain. The CDR3 has 14 residues. Trimming shortened V by 0 bases and J by 9 bases, and 15 bases separated the two germline ends. Per the germline V gene, CDR1 is SGHKS and CDR2 is YYEKEE (reference sequence). CDR3 sequence reads: CASSLAGRAGSYTF. The CDR3 coding sequence is TGTGCCAGCAGCTTGGCGGGAAGGGCGGGGAGCTACACCTTC.

This clone was seen a single time. The V gene is TRBV11-2, the J gene TRBJ2-7, with D maybe TRBD2 (6 bases). The ends were cut back, 5 bases at V and 1 base at J, with 15 bases in the middle. The CDR3 contains 15 residues. Germline CDR1 reads SGHAT; CDR2 reads FQNNGV. CDR3 residues: CASSPIGTFSYEQYF. Written as DNA, the CDR3 is TGTGCCAGCAGCCCCATAGGGACTTTTTCCTACGAGCAGTACTTC.

J is TRBJ1-1 and V is TRBV19; D gene unclear. V shed 6 bases and J shed 2 bases, with 4 bases lying between them. Looked up from germline, CDR1 is LNHDA and CDR2 is SQIVND (reference sequence). The CDR3 contains 11 residues. The CDR3 here is CASRKNTEAFF. The CDR3 nucleotides read TGTGCCAGTAGAAAAAACACTGAAGCTTTCTTT.

The V and J genes are TRBV28 and TRBJ2-6; 12 bases map to TRBD1. The ends lost 7 bases at V and 4 bases at J; junction bases unmatched: 8. CDR1 and CDR2 (germline): MDHEN, SYDVKM. This CDR3 has 17 residues. CDR3 sequence: CASKPGQGAEGANVLTF. CDR3 in DNA: TGTGCCAGCAAACCGGGACAGGGGGCGGAAGGGGCCAACGTCCTGACTTTC.

V is TRBV27 and J is TRBJ2-1, with TRBD2 identical over 14 bases. The germline V gene has CDR1 MNHEY and CDR2 SMNVEV (reference sequence). J gave up 9 bases and V 5 bases, and 12 bases lay outside the gene matches. This CDR3 is built from 17 residues. Written as DNA, the CDR3 is TGTGCCAGCAGTGTCCTTAGACTAGCGGGGGGGCCGGGTGAGCAGTTCTTC. Translated, it gives CASSVLRLAGGPGEQFF.

V is TRBV7-9 and J is TRBJ1-1, with D tentatively TRBD1 (5 bases). The CDR3 covers 14 residues. Trimming left V 5 bases short and J 0 bases short, with 10 bases between. From germline, CDR1 is SEHNR and CDR2 FQNEAQ (reference sequence). This CDR3 is CASSPRDLNTEAFF. The CDR3 DNA sequence: TGTGCCAGCAGCCCAAGGGACTTGAACACTGAAGCTTTCTTT.

The chain couples TRBV6-5 to TRBJ2-1; 10 nucleotides agree with TRBD2. CDR1 and CDR2 (germline): MNHEY, SVGAGI. V lost 6 bases and J lost 9; bases outside the gene matches: 8. The CDR3 loop spans 14 amino acids. CDR3 nucleotide sequence: TGTGCCAGCAGCCTGACTAGCGGGTTTCTTGAGCAGTTCTTC. Its translation is CASSLTSGFLEQFF.

The gene calls are TRBV5-1 and TRBJ2-5, with 10 bases matching TRBD1. Germline V gives CDR1 SGHRS, CDR2 YFSETQ. J was trimmed by 0 bases and V by 4 bases; bases with no gene match: 6. This CDR3 spans 16 amino acids. This CDR3 reads CASSQGGQGYQETQYF. DNA for the CDR3: TGCGCCAGCAGCCAGGGGGGACAGGGGTACCAAGAGACCCAGTACTTC. The whole variable domain, remainder taken from reference TRBV5-1 and TRBJ2-5, is KAGVTQTPRYLIKTRGQQVTLSCSPISGHRSVSWYQQTPGQGLQFLFEYFSETQRNKGNFPGRFSGRQFSNSRSEMNVSTLELGDSALYLCASSQGGQGYQETQYFGPGTRLLVL.

This chain uses TRBV9 with TRBJ2-2, with D possibly matching TRBD2 (5 bases). Germline lookup yields CDR1 SGDLS and CDR2 YYNGEE. The length of the CDR3 is 15 residues. V lost 4 bases and J 1 base, leaving 11 bases between the germline ends. CDR3 residues: CASSPSGLNTGELFF. The CDR3, as DNA: TGTGCCAGCAGCCCCTCGGGGTTGAACACCGGGGAGCTGTTTTTT.

This sequence joins TRBV7-3 and TRBJ1-1; D unclear. V was cut by 5 bases and J by 4 bases, with 11 bases left in between. CDR3 length: 13 amino acids. The V gene's germline CDR1 is SGHTA and CDR2 FQGTGA. CDR3 sequence (DNA): TGTGCCAGCAGCACCCTCGAAAGCACTGAAGCTTTCTTT. Translation: CASSTLESTEAFF.

The V and J genes are TRBV13 and TRBJ2-1, with 8 bases fitting TRBD2. The CDR3 contains 15 residues. The ends lost 5 bases at V and 4 bases at J; junction bases unmatched: 7. Germline CDR1 reads PRHDT; CDR2 reads FYEKMQ (reference sequence). CDR3 sequence (DNA): TGTGCCAGCAGCCGGACTAGCTTAATTTACAATGAGCAGTTCTTC. Its protein is CASSRTSLIYNEQFF.